These 20 T cell receptor beta chains were all obtained from the same sample, sequenced in a study of blood T cell repertoires in COVID-19. Measured with immunoSEQ multiplex PCR; TCRdb has only the in-frame clones, and not every one. This sample has some 62,000 clones, with less than 85% found just once. Sequencing used peripheral blood. These receptors were taken from a man between 60 and 70 years old with acute or convalescent COVID-19.

The chain carries TRBV7-2 and TRBJ2-7; D remains ambiguous. V was clipped by 5 bases and J by 3 bases, with 14 bases between them. Germline V CDR1 and CDR2: SGHTA, FQGNSA. CDR3 length: 14 residues. The DNA of the CDR3 is TGTGCCAGCAGCCCCTACTCCGTACTCTACGAGCAGTACTTC. Translated, it gives CASSPYSVLYEQYF.

This sequence joins TRBV30 and TRBJ1-4; D ambiguous. CDR3 length equals 11 residues. CDR1 is GTSNPN, CDR2 SVGIG, per germline (reference sequence). V was cut by 5 bases and J by 8 bases, with 9 bases left in between. Written as DNA, the CDR3 is TGTGCCTGGGCCCCGGGGGAAAAACTGTTTTTT. Translated: CAWAPGEKLFF.

This clone is a singleton in its sample. The gene calls are TRBV7-8 and TRBJ1-2, with TRBD1 matching over 7 bases. The germline gives CDR1 SGHVS, CDR2 FQNEAQ. Trimming took 5 bases from V and 2 from J; bases not matched to a gene: 8. The CDR3 has 15 amino acids. CDR3 nucleotides: TGTGCCAGCAGCGGGAACAGGGGAGGCAACTATGGCTACACCTTC. This sequence encodes CASSGNRGGNYGYTF.

CDR3 region: CASSPGTLNYGYTF. The CDR3 bases are TGTGCCAGCAGCCCCGGGACACTGAACTATGGCTACACCTTC. V and J are TRBV7-9 and TRBJ1-2, with D perhaps matching TRBD1 (6 bases). The V gene lost 5 bases and the J gene lost 2 bases, with 12 bases spanning the gap. The CDR3 is made up of 14 amino acids. The germline CDR1 and CDR2 sequences are SEHNR and FQNEAQ (reference sequence).

This chain links TRBV4-1 with TRBJ1-2; 8 nucleotides align to TRBD1. With 1 base clipped from V and 4 bases from J, the junction kept 11 bases outside the gene matches. CDR1 is MGHRA and CDR2 is YSYEKL in the germline V gene. The CDR3 has 17 residues. CDR3 nucleotides: TGCGCCAGCAGCCAAGGACTCAGGGGGCTAGCATTCTATGGCTACACCTTC. Protein: CASSQGLRGLAFYGYTF.

The sample holds one count of this clone. The chain is built from TRBV20-1 and TRBJ2-5; D is uncertain. CDR1 and CDR2 (germline): DFQATT, SNEGSKA (reference sequence). With 2 bases removed from V and 7 bases from J, the gap between germline ends came to 5 bases. CDR3 length equals 10 residues. The CDR3 DNA is TGCAGTGCTAGATTAGCGACCCAGTACTTC. It yields the protein CSARLATQYF.

V gene TRBV7-3 combines with J gene TRBJ1-2; 8 bases map to TRBD1. This CDR3 has 16 residues. Germline V lookup: CDR1 SGHTA, CDR2 FQGTGA. V was clipped by 0 bases and J by 2 bases; unmatched bases: 5. The CDR3 nucleotides read TGTGCCAGCAGCTTAACTGGACAGGGAGGAAACTATGGCTACACCTTC. Translating gives CASSLTGQGGNYGYTF.

The rearrangement joins TRBV6-5 to TRBJ1-2, with D possibly TRBD1 on 6 matching bases. Trimming left V 3 bases short and J 3 bases short, with 14 bases between. CDR1 is MNHEY, CDR2 SVGAGI, per germline. The CDR3 sequence is 15 residues long. DNA for the CDR3: TGTGCCAGCAGTTATAATACAGGGAGGGACTATGGCTACACCTTC. Translated: CASSYNTGRDYGYTF.

This clone appeared a single time. The chain recombines TRBV28 with TRBJ1-2; maybe TRBD1 (5 bases). Trimming shortened V by 3 bases and J by 4 bases, and 12 bases separated the two germline ends. Germline-derived CDR1 and CDR2 are MDHEN and SYDVKM. The CDR3 extends over 14 amino acids. CDR3 protein: CASSLGQEIYGYTF. In DNA form, the CDR3 reads TGTGCCAGCAGTTTGGGGCAGGAGATCTATGGCTACACCTTC.

The chain combines TRBV10-1 with TRBJ2-2; no definite D call. From germline, CDR1 is WNHNN and CDR2 SYGVQD (reference sequence). V was pared by 3 bases and J by 5 bases, with 4 bases between. The CDR3 has 12 amino acids. The CDR3 sequence: CASSDRTGELFF. The CDR3 nucleotides are TGCGCCAGCAGTGATCGGACCGGGGAGCTGTTTTTT.

The chain couples TRBV4-2 to TRBJ2-7; 10 nucleotides agree with TRBD1. Germline V gene sequence: CDR1 LGHNA, CDR2 YNFKEQ. This CDR3 spans 15 amino acids. With 4 bases clipped from V and 3 bases from J, the junction kept 6 bases outside the gene matches. CDR3 amino acids: CASSPTGGWGYEQYF. Here the CDR3 DNA reads TGTGCCAGCAGCCCGACAGGGGGCTGGGGCTACGAGCAGTACTTC.

V and J are TRBV28 and TRBJ1-5; D is unclear. The CDR3 consists of 14 residues. Trimming shortened V by 4 bases and J by 6 bases, and 13 bases separated the two germline ends. Germline CDR1 and CDR2: MDHEN and SYDVKM. The CDR3: CASSSIGGFQPQHF. DNA for the CDR3: TGTGCCAGCAGTTCAATAGGAGGGTTTCAGCCCCAGCATTTT.

This clone has more than one count but fewer than ten. The V gene is TRBV6-6, the J gene TRBJ1-6; tentative D call: TRBD1 (6 bases). Germline CDR1 reads MNHNY; CDR2 reads SVGAGI (reference sequence). CDR3 size: 15 residues. V was shortened by 7 bases and J by 10 bases, with 20 bases between the two germline ends. CDR3 DNA: TGTGCCAGCAAACAACTAACAGGGTTATACTCACCCCTCCACTTT. This translates into CASKQLTGLYSPLHF.

The CDR3 is CATSMQGGRNQPQHF. CDR3 coding DNA: TGTGCCACCAGCATGCAGGGGGGACGCAATCAGCCCCAGCATTTT. This rearrangement joins TRBV15 to TRBJ1-5; TRBD1 aligns across 7 bases. This CDR3 spans 15 amino acids. Trimming removed 4 bases from V and 2 bases from J; junction bases left unmatched: 5. CDR1 and CDR2 from the germline V gene are LNHNV and YYDKDF (reference sequence).

The V call is TRBV4-1, the J call TRBJ2-1; 11 bases match TRBD1. The V gene's germline CDR1 is MGHRA and CDR2 YSYEKL. J was trimmed by 7 bases and V by 4 bases; bases with no gene match: 9. The CDR3 sequence is 16 residues long. CDR3 region: CASSPRSDRGLNEQFF. The CDR3 DNA is TGCGCCAGCAGCCCCCGATCGGACAGGGGGCTGAATGAGCAGTTCTTC.

This clone was recorded a few times. This chain joins TRBV18 and TRBJ1-1; no firm D call. CDR3 size: 13 residues. With 1 base removed from V and 2 bases from J, the gap between germline ends came to 5 bases. The V gene's germline CDR1 is KGHSH and CDR2 LQKENI. DNA of the CDR3: TGTGCCAGCTCACCACTCTCTAACACTGAAGCTTTCTTT. This codes for CASSPLSNTEAFF.

This chain uses TRBV2 with TRBJ2-7; 12 bases agree with TRBD2. This CDR3 has 15 amino acids. Germline V gene data show CDR1 as SNHLY and CDR2 as FYNNEI. Losses at the gene ends were 5 bases for V and 1 base for J; bases not matched to a gene: 3. The CDR3 loop is CASSTLAGGSYEQYF. In DNA form, the CDR3 reads TGTGCCAGCAGTACCCTAGCGGGAGGGTCCTACGAGCAGTACTTC.

The chain employs TRBV24-1 and TRBJ2-1; possible D gene TRBD1, 7 bases. This CDR3 has 14 residues. The V end was cut by 3 bases, the J end by 9 bases, with 14 bases between. CDR1 and CDR2 from the germline V gene are KGHDR and SFDVKD. The CDR3, as DNA: TGTGCCACCAGTGATCAGACAGGGACTCTTGAGCAGTTCTTC. Encoded protein: CATSDQTGTLEQFF.

This clone has only a few counts. The V and J genes are TRBV6-5 and TRBJ2-5; 8 nucleotides agree with TRBD1. CDR3 length equals 13 residues. V was clipped by 6 bases and J by 4 bases; unmatched bases: 4. Per the germline V gene, CDR1 is MNHEY and CDR2 is SVGAGI. Here the CDR3 reads CASSLDRGETQYF. The CDR3 DNA reads TGTGCCAGCAGCCTTGACAGGGGAGAGACCCAGTACTTC.

The chain carries TRBV7-2 and TRBJ2-2, with TRBD1 as a possible D gene (6 bases). This CDR3 comprises 17 residues. Germline assignment: CDR1 SGHTA and CDR2 FQGNSA. Trimming removed 5 bases at V and 6 bases at J, with 22 bases between. The CDR3: CASSKGSFRGRPGELFF. The CDR3, as DNA: TGTGCCAGCAGCAAAGGCTCCTTCAGGGGACGGCCCGGGGAGCTGTTTTTT.